A single sample gave rise to the 31 T cell receptor beta chains below, sequenced in a study of shared clonotypes between healthy human individuals. Clones were read by immunoSEQ multiplex PCR, and TCRdb kept only the in-frame ones, dropping some. The table records more than 850,000 clones, approximately 78% of them present only once. Specimen: memory CD4+ T cells from PBMCs. Stated subset: CD45RA-negative fraction. The source is a man between 18 and 29 years old in good health. Some clones in this sample may be carry-over from other donors' samples.

The chain carries TRBV19 and TRBJ2-2; 12 bases align to TRBD2. The germline V gene encodes CDR1 LNHDA and CDR2 SQIVND (reference sequence). This CDR3 comprises 19 residues. The ends lost 0 bases at V and 3 bases at J; junction bases unmatched: 8. CDR3 sequence reads: CASSIERLAGGIYTGELFF. CDR3 nucleotide sequence: TGTGCCAGTAGTATAGAAAGGCTAGCGGGAGGGATTTACACCGGGGAGCTGTTTTTT.

The rearrangement links TRBV7-2 to TRBJ2-3; weak D call: TRBD2 (6 bases). Germline CDR1 SGHTA, CDR2 FQGNSA. Trimming took off 1 base at V and 0 bases at J, with 8 bases between the two ends. This CDR3 contains 15 residues. The chain's CDR3 is CASSLVGGSTDTQYF. For the CDR3, the DNA is TGTGCCAGCAGCTTAGTGGGGGGTAGCACAGATACGCAGTATTTT.

Turning to this clone: The same CDR3 arises from other DNA sequences in this sample as well. The rearrangement links TRBV15 to TRBJ2-2; D unclear. V was pared by 3 bases and J by 1 base, with 3 bases between. From germline, CDR1 is LNHNV and CDR2 YYDKDF (reference sequence). The length of the CDR3 is 13 residues. CDR3 bases: TGTGCCACCAGCAGGAAGAACACCGGGGAGCTGTTTTTT. It is translated as CATSRKNTGELFF.

This chain uses TRBV7-8 with TRBJ1-5; TRBD1 matches at 11 bases. J was trimmed by 6 bases and V by 2 bases; bases with no gene match: 6. Germline values: CDR1 SGHVS, CDR2 FQNEAQ. This CDR3 is 16 amino acids long. The CDR3 spells CASSLTGQGAVQPQHF. CDR3 DNA sequence: TGTGCCAGCAGCTTAACCGGACAGGGGGCTGTTCAGCCCCAGCATTTT.

This clone was recorded once. This rearrangement joins TRBV20-1 to TRBJ2-1; D not resolved. CDR3 size: 11 residues. Germline CDR1 DFQATT, CDR2 SNEGSKA (reference sequence). Written as DNA, the CDR3 is TGCAGGCCGGAGACCTACAATGAGCAGTTCTTC. Residues: CRPETYNEQFF.

There are a few counts of this clone. The rearrangement joins TRBV27 to TRBJ2-1; TRBD2 is a possible D gene (5 bases). This CDR3 contains 16 residues. Trimming left V 0 bases short and J 1 base short, with 10 bases between. The germline V gene encodes CDR1 MNHEY and CDR2 SMNVEV (reference sequence). The CDR3: CASSLSILVSYNEQFF. The CDR3 DNA reads TGTGCCAGCAGTTTATCGATACTAGTTTCCTACAATGAGCAGTTCTTC.

The rearrangement joins TRBV9 to TRBJ2-3; 9 nucleotides align to TRBD2. CDR1 and CDR2 from the germline V gene are SGDLS and YYNGEE. V shed 0 bases, J shed 4 bases, and the junction held 6 bases outside the gene matches. This CDR3 has 16 residues. The CDR3 coding sequence is TGTGCCAGCAGCGTAGAAGCGGGAGGTAGGGCAGATACGCAGTATTTT. This gives the protein CASSVEAGGRADTQYF.

V is TRBV28 and J is TRBJ1-6; no reliable D call. Trimming took 2 bases from V and 8 from J, leaving 16 bases between them. The CDR3 loop spans 16 amino acids. Per the germline V gene, CDR1 is MDHEN and CDR2 is SYDVKM. The CDR3 sequence is CASSLGSIISDSPLHF. The CDR3 nucleotides are TGTGCCAGCAGTTTAGGATCCATTATAAGCGATTCACCCCTCCACTTT. Supplemented by reference TRBV28 and TRBJ1-6, the full variable domain reads DVKVTQSSRYLVKRTGEKVFLECVQDMDHENMFWYRQDPGLGLRLIYFSYDVKMKEKGDIPEGYSVSREKKERFSLILESASTNQTSMYLCASSLGSIISDSPLHFGNGTRLTVT.

This sequence joins TRBV11-2 and TRBJ2-5; D may be TRBD2 (6 bases). CDR3 length: 14 residues. CDR1 SGHAT and CDR2 FQNNGV come from the germline V gene. Trimming stripped 1 base from V and 10 bases from J, with 16 bases between. CDR3 loop: CASSLVGPPGDQYF. DNA of the CDR3: TGTGCCAGCAGCTTAGTTGGCCCGCCGGGGGACCAGTACTTC.

The V gene is TRBV28, the J gene TRBJ2-7, with 7 positions matching TRBD2. Trimming took 6 bases from V and 1 from J; bases not matched to a gene: 9. The CDR3 runs 15 residues. CDR1 is MDHEN and CDR2 is SYDVKM in the germline V gene. The CDR3, as DNA: TGTGCCAGCAGCCAGCCGGGACTACAATCCTACGAGCAGTACTTC. The encoded protein is CASSQPGLQSYEQYF.

This chain joins TRBV6-6 and TRBJ2-7; D unresolved. Germline CDR1 reads MNHNY; CDR2 reads SVGAGI (reference sequence). The CDR3 extends over 13 amino acids. The V gene lost 9 bases and the J gene lost 3 bases, with 15 bases spanning the gap. In nucleotides, the CDR3 is TGTGCCAGTTCTCTAGGGAAAAACTACGAGCAGTACTTC. It is translated as CASSLGKNYEQYF.

V is TRBV18 and J is TRBJ1-4; TRBD1 matches 12 bases. The CDR3 is made up of 18 amino acids. CDR1 and CDR2 from the germline V gene are KGHSH and LQKENI. Losses at the gene ends were 0 bases for V and 0 bases for J; bases not matched to a gene: 2. The CDR3 DNA is TGTGCCAGCTCACCACCGGGACAGGGGGCTACAACTAATGAAAAACTGTTTTTT. Its translation: CASSPPGQGATTNEKLFF.

V gene TRBV18 combines with J gene TRBJ1-2; 8 nucleotides agree with TRBD1. The CDR3 is 15 amino acids. Germline assignment: CDR1 KGHSH and CDR2 LQKENI. V was pared by 5 bases and J by 5 bases, with 10 bases of the junction left unmatched. Written as DNA, the CDR3 is TGTGCCAGCTCAGGCTGGACAGGGCAGGGGTATGGCTACACCTTC. Amino acid sequence: CASSGWTGQGYGYTF.

This clone was seen a single time. V usage is TRBV6-5 and J usage is TRBJ2-2; 10 bases align to TRBD1. Germline lookup yields CDR1 MNHEY and CDR2 SVGAGI. The V and J ends lost 7 bases and 6 bases, in that order; junction bases with no gene match: 5. The CDR3 is 14 residues long. CDR3 in amino acids: CASTDRGRSGELFF. The CDR3 coding sequence is TGTGCCAGCACCGACAGGGGGCGTTCCGGGGAGCTGTTTTTT.

J is TRBJ2-5 and V is TRBV28; perhaps TRBD2 as D (5 bases). The V gene lost 6 bases and the J gene lost 7 bases, with 15 bases spanning the gap. This CDR3 spans 13 amino acids. Germline V gene data show CDR1 as MDHEN and CDR2 as SYDVKM. The CDR3 region has the DNA TGTGCCAGCAGCCAAGGCCCCCGGGGGACCCAGTACTTC. Protein sequence: CASSQGPRGTQYF.

V and J are TRBV15 and TRBJ2-2, with 8 bases that match TRBD1. CDR1 is LNHNV, CDR2 YYDKDF, per germline (reference sequence). The CDR3 covers 14 residues. The V and J ends lost 8 bases and 0 bases, in that order; junction bases with no gene match: 2. The CDR3 coding sequence is TGTGCCACCGGACAGGGCGCGAACACCGGGGAGCTGTTTTTT. Translating gives CATGQGANTGELFF.

The chain couples TRBV19 to TRBJ2-7; D is unclear. Trimming removed 3 bases from V and 2 bases from J, with 11 bases in between. Germline CDR1 is LNHDA and CDR2 is SQIVND (reference sequence). This CDR3 region has 14 residues. The CDR3 loop reads CASSISGFAYEQYF. In DNA, the CDR3 is TGTGCCAGTAGTATTTCCGGGTTCGCCTACGAGCAGTACTTC.

This clone turned up a few times. Different DNA sequences within this sample yield the same CDR3. V is TRBV7-8 and J is TRBJ2-3; D remains unclear. Trimming took 5 bases from V and 4 from J, leaving 7 bases between them. Germline V gene data show CDR1 as SGHVS and CDR2 as FQNEAQ. This CDR3 spans 12 amino acids. The CDR3 spells CASSLGADTQYF. The CDR3 DNA follows: TGTGCCAGCAGCCTTGGGGCAGATACGCAGTATTTT.

CDR3 DNA sequence: TGTGCCATCAGTGGGGAACCTTCTACGGGCTACACCTTC. As protein: CAISGEPSTGYTF. The V call is TRBV10-3, the J call TRBJ1-2; no clear D. Trimming pared 4 bases from V and 8 bases from J, leaving 14 bases between. This CDR3 has 13 amino acids. The V gene's germline CDR1 is ENHRY and CDR2 SYGVKD.

In this sample, this clone turned up once. The CDR3, as DNA: TGTGCCAGCAGTTCTACTACAGGGGACGAGCAGTACTTC. It codes for CASSSTTGDEQYF. J is TRBJ2-7 and V is TRBV28, with 7 positions matching TRBD1. V trimming: 4 bases; J trimming: 5 bases; junction bases outside the gene matches: 5. The CDR3 extends over 13 amino acids. The germline gives CDR1 MDHEN, CDR2 SYDVKM.

This sequence joins TRBV5-1 and TRBJ2-2; D is possibly TRBD1 (6 bases). The CDR3 has 15 residues. V was shortened by 4 bases and J by 7 bases, with 17 bases between the two germline ends. CDR1 SGHRS and CDR2 YFSETQ come from the germline V gene. The CDR3 here is CASSLGGQTGGELFF. CDR3 DNA sequence: TGCGCCAGCAGCCTTGGGGGCCAAACGGGCGGGGAGCTGTTTTTT. Full variable domain (rest looked up from reference TRBV5-1 and TRBJ2-2): KAGVTQTPRYLIKTRGQQVTLSCSPISGHRSVSWYQQTPGQGLQFLFEYFSETQRNKGNFPGRFSGRQFSNSRSEMNVSTLELGDSALYLCASSLGGQTGGELFFGEGSRLTVL.

There are a few counts of this clone. The chain is built from TRBV6-6 and TRBJ1-3, with D unclear. Germline-derived CDR1 and CDR2 are MNHNY and SVGAGI (reference sequence). Trimming removed 5 bases at V and 0 bases at J, with 8 bases between. CDR3 length: 14 residues. The CDR3 protein is CASSDGPSGNTIYF. CDR3 nucleotides: TGTGCCAGCAGTGACGGTCCCTCTGGAAACACCATATATTTT.

The chain employs TRBV2 and TRBJ2-1; TRBD1 or TRBD2 may be the D gene (6 bases each). The CDR3 totals 14 residues. Germline V gives CDR1 SNHLY, CDR2 FYNNEI. Trimming stripped 9 bases from V and 2 bases from J, with 14 bases between. The CDR3 loop is CASGGTRAYNEQFF. In nucleotides, the CDR3 is TGTGCCAGTGGGGGGACACGTGCCTACAATGAGCAGTTCTTC.

In regard to this clone: Other DNA variants within this sample encode the same CDR3. The chain joins TRBV7-9 to TRBJ2-6; 7 bases align to TRBD1. Germline V gives CDR1 SEHNR, CDR2 FQNEAQ (reference sequence). This CDR3 is built from 15 residues. The V gene end was trimmed by 5 bases and the J gene end by 1 base; junction bases not matched to a gene: 2. CDR3 bases: TGTGCCAGCAGCCCCAGGGGGTCTGGGGCCAACGTCCTGACTTTC. Residues: CASSPRGSGANVLTF.

The chain combines TRBV14 with TRBJ1-2, with D unresolved. The germline V gene has CDR1 SGHDN and CDR2 FVKESK. The V end lost 4 bases, the J end lost 2 bases, and 17 bases lay between the germline ends. CDR3 length: 16 amino acids. CDR3 coding DNA: TGTGCCAGCAGCCCACTTCAGAGCGGGATCAACTATGGCTACACCTTC. Translating gives CASSPLQSGINYGYTF.

V is TRBV25-1 and J is TRBJ2-1, with 8 bases matching TRBD2. V lost 6 bases to trimming and J lost 2 bases; unmatched junction nucleotides: 9. Germline V CDR1 and CDR2: MGHDK, SYGVNS. CDR3 size: 16 residues. Written as DNA, the CDR3 is TGTGCCAGCAGCGCCCTCACTAGCGGCCCCTACAATGAGCAGTTCTTC. It is translated as CASSALTSGPYNEQFF.

The rearrangement uses TRBV7-6 and TRBJ1-4; D perhaps matches TRBD1 (5 bases). Germline lookup yields CDR1 SGHVS and CDR2 FNYEAQ. V lost 4 bases and J lost 10, with 16 bases in between. The CDR3 totals 14 residues. The CDR3 DNA reads TGTGCCAGCAGCTCGGGTCCGGAGGGGAGAAAACTGTTTTTT. Translation: CASSSGPEGRKLFF.

The rearrangement joins TRBV30 to TRBJ2-7, with D possibly TRBD1 on 6 matching bases. Between the trimmed V and J ends, which lost 3 bases and 7 bases, there was a span of 22 bases. Per the germline V gene, CDR1 is GTSNPN and CDR2 is SVGIG (reference sequence). The CDR3 is 15 residues long. CDR3 loop: CAWSLPPGAVGEQYF. CDR3 bases: TGTGCCTGGAGCCTCCCCCCAGGGGCAGTGGGGGAGCAGTACTTC.

This clone has only one observation. This chain connects TRBV5-4 to TRBJ2-3; D might be TRBD1 (5 bases). From germline, CDR1 is SGHNT and CDR2 YYREEE (reference sequence). This CDR3 has 13 amino acids. V lost 0 bases to trimming and J lost 4 bases, with 6 bases between them. The CDR3 loop is CASSLGGADTQYF. DNA of the CDR3: TGTGCCAGCAGCTTGGGGGGCGCAGATACGCAGTATTTT.

This rearrangement joins TRBV29-1 to TRBJ1-2; D is ambiguous. V lost 6 bases and J lost 8, with 13 bases in between. Germline V lookup: CDR1 SQVTM, CDR2 ANQGSEA. This CDR3 has 11 residues. CDR3 bases: TGCAGCGTGAGTGGGCCGAAAGGCTACACCTTC. Its translation: CSVSGPKGYTF.

This rearrangement joins TRBV4-1 to TRBJ2-7; 7 bases map to TRBD1. CDR1 is MGHRA, CDR2 YSYEKL, per germline. With V trimmed by 4 bases and J by 1 base, 10 bases remained unmatched. This CDR3 comprises 16 residues. CDR3 nucleotides: TGCGCCAGCAGCCGAGAGACGACGGACAGGTCCTACGAGCAGTACTTC. Translation: CASSRETTDRSYEQYF.